The 22 T cell receptor beta chains reported below all come from one sample, sequenced in a study of T cell repertoires in aging, cancer and after chemotherapy. TRB rearrangements spanning V, D and J were amplified using mixed TRB-A/B primers. A single record per CDR3 protein comes from TCRdb applying MiXCR to the multiplex PCR reads. The sample lists thousands of distinct CDR3 sequences, 24% occurring once. The template was genomic DNA from peripheral blood, not RNA. Sequenced input: blood. Receptors originate from a human donor with a solid tumor.

V usage is TRBV12-3 or TRBV12-4 and J usage is TRBJ1-2; tentative D call: TRBD1 (6 bases). The ends were cut back, 6 bases at V and 8 bases at J, with 16 bases in the middle. This CDR3 has 13 amino acids. DNA for the CDR3: TGTGCCAGCAGACTAGCGGGGGGCAAGGGCTACACCTTC. Translating gives CASRLAGGKGYTF.

This clonotype qualifies as medium-sized. The rearrangement uses TRBV5-4 and TRBJ2-1, with 12 bases identical to TRBD2. There are 15 residues in the CDR3. V gave up 5 bases and J gave up 5 bases; unmatched junction bases: 5. Germline loops: CDR1 SGHNT, CDR2 YYREEE (reference sequence). The CDR3 protein is CASRAASGGDNEQFF. The CDR3, as DNA: TGTGCCAGCAGGGCCGCTAGCGGGGGGGACAATGAGCAGTTCTTC.

A word on this clonotype: This may stem from a read error, because a much larger clone lies one nucleotide away. The V call is TRBV18, the J call TRBJ2-1; tentative D call: TRBD1 (6 bases). The germline CDR1 and CDR2 sequences are KGHSH and LQKENI. The ends were cut back, 2 bases at V and 10 bases at J, with 21 bases in the middle. The CDR3 has 16 amino acids. CDR3 sequence (DNA): TGTGCCAGCTCACCAAACGCCCCCGGACAGAACTACGAGCAGTTCTTC. It translates to CASSPNAPGQNYEQFF.

The J gene is TRBJ1-2, the V gene TRBV29-1; D perhaps matches TRBD1 (6 bases). Germline CDR1 SQVTM, CDR2 ANQGSEA. Trimming removed 1 base from V and 10 bases from J, with 19 bases in between. The CDR3 runs to 14 residues. The CDR3 protein is CSVEVWQGPYNYTF. CDR3 sequence (DNA): TGCAGCGTTGAAGTGTGGCAGGGGCCCTATAACTACACCTTC.

The rearrangement uses TRBV29-1 and TRBJ2-3; 9 bases are shared with TRBD1. V dropped 0 bases and J dropped 3; count of bases not matched to a gene: 16. This CDR3 region has 19 residues. Looked up from germline, CDR1 is SQVTM and CDR2 is ANQGSEA. The CDR3 DNA follows: TGCAGCGTTGAAGATCCCCCGGGACAGGGATATAGGTTAACAGATACGCAGTATTTT. This encodes CSVEDPPGQGYRLTDTQYF.

This clonotype showed up just a few times. This rearrangement joins TRBV7-9 to TRBJ2-7; D is perhaps TRBD1 or TRBD2 (5 bases each). The V gene's germline CDR1 is SEHNR and CDR2 FQNEAQ (reference sequence). The V and J ends lost 4 bases and 6 bases respectively, with 19 bases between them. The CDR3 totals 15 residues. This CDR3 reads CASSSPLSGLGEQYF. The CDR3 nucleotides read TGTGCCAGCAGCTCCCCTCTATCGGGGCTTGGCGAGCAGTACTTC.

This clonotype qualifies as medium-sized (0.01 to 0.1%). This sequence joins TRBV19 and TRBJ1-3; TRBD1 is a possible D gene (6 bases). The CDR3 is made up of 17 amino acids. Trimming took off 5 bases at V and 4 bases at J, with 21 bases between the two ends. Germline CDR1 reads LNHDA; CDR2 reads SQIVND (reference sequence). The CDR3 sequence: CASSQTRQGQRGNTIYF. The CDR3 nucleotides are TGTGCCAGTAGTCAAACTCGCCAGGGGCAGAGGGGAAACACCATATATTTT.

The chain combines TRBV20-1 with TRBJ1-1, with a possible D match to TRBD1 (5 bases). Germline V CDR1 and CDR2: DFQATT, SNEGSKA (reference sequence). The CDR3 length is 10 residues. Trimming removed 3 bases at V and 7 bases at J, with 6 bases between. The DNA for the CDR3 is TGCAGTGCTAGGGGACGTGAAGCTTTCTTT. This encodes CSARGREAFF.

By its share, this clonotype is medium-sized. The chain recombines TRBV6-1 with TRBJ1-2; D unresolved. Germline V gives CDR1 MNHNS, CDR2 SASEGT. V was trimmed by 1 base and J by 4 bases, leaving 10 bases between them. CDR3 length: 14 residues. CDR3 protein: CASSEGGVGYGYTF. The CDR3 DNA reads as TGTGCCAGCAGTGAAGGCGGGGTGGGCTATGGCTACACCTTC.

CDR3 coding DNA: TGTGCCAGCAGTCCCCGACTAGCGGGGGTAGTGCAGTACTTC. It yields the protein CASSPRLAGVVQYF. This chain connects TRBV12-3 or TRBV12-4 to TRBJ2-7, with 12 bases lining up with TRBD2. V gave up 5 bases and J gave up 9 bases; unmatched junction bases: 8. This CDR3 contains 14 residues.

V usage is TRBV11-3 and J usage is TRBJ2-5; 9 bases are shared with TRBD1. CDR1 and CDR2 (germline): SGHNT, YENEEA. The V segment lost 10 bases and the J segment 4 bases; nucleotides outside the gene matches: 10. The CDR3 runs 14 residues. The CDR3 loop reads CAISLGQGGETQYF. The CDR3 nucleotides read TGTGCCATCAGTCTGGGACAGGGTGGAGAGACCCAGTACTTC.

In this sample, this clonotype turned up a few times. The chain has TRBV7-2 and TRBJ2-6; D gene unclear. CDR3 size: 16 residues. Trimming shortened V by 1 base and J by 0 bases, and 7 bases separated the two germline ends. CDR1 is SGHTA, CDR2 FQGNSA, per germline. The CDR3 sequence: CASSLVSLSGANVLTF. DNA for the CDR3: TGTGCCAGCAGCTTAGTCTCGCTCTCTGGGGCCAACGTCCTGACTTTC.

A remark on this clonotype: One base away lies a much larger clone, so this may be a sequencing read error. This rearrangement joins TRBV18 to TRBJ2-1; 8 bases align to TRBD1. The CDR3 contains 14 residues. Germline CDR1 reads KGHSH; CDR2 reads LQKENI. Here the CDR3 reads CASSPSGQGLEQLF. In nucleotides, the CDR3 is TGTGCCAGCTCACCCTCCGGACAGGGCCTCGAGCAGCTCTTC.

In its sample, this clonotype ranks as medium-sized. The chain links TRBV19 to TRBJ1-1; the D gene is possibly TRBD1 (6 bases). The CDR3 runs to 17 residues. The V end was cut by 7 bases, the J end by 0 bases, with 21 bases between. Looked up from germline, CDR1 is LNHDA and CDR2 is SQIVND (reference sequence). The CDR3 sequence is CASIGGAIRSVNTEAFF. The CDR3 DNA is TGTGCCAGTATCGGGGGGGCCATCAGGTCTGTGAACACTGAAGCTTTCTTT.

The V and J genes are TRBV4-1 and TRBJ2-3; TRBD2 matches 12 bases. The V gene's germline CDR1 is MGHRA and CDR2 YSYEKL. J lost 4 bases, V lost 1 base, and 24 bases had no gene match. CDR3 length: 23 residues. The CDR3 DNA reads TGCGCCAGCAGCCAAGGGGGTGATTCCGCTGCTAGCGGGGGGGCCCTCCTCGCAGATACGCAGTATTTT. Translated, it gives CASSQGGDSAASGGALLADTQYF.

By proportion, this clonotype is medium-sized (0.01 to 0.1%). The gene calls are TRBV24-1 and TRBJ2-5, with D possibly matching TRBD1 (6 bases). Trimming left V 9 bases short and J 1 base short, with 11 bases between. Germline loops: CDR1 KGHDR, CDR2 SFDVKD. The CDR3 length is 13 residues. The CDR3 DNA sequence: TGTGCCACCGGGGGCAATATCCAAGAGACCCAGTACTTC. It encodes CATGGNIQETQYF.

This clonotype is categorized as medium-sized (0.01 to 0.1%). This sequence joins TRBV19 and TRBJ2-2; D is possibly TRBD1 (6 bases). The CDR3 is made up of 17 amino acids. Trimming cost V 7 bases and J 7 bases, with 25 bases left between them. Germline CDR1 and CDR2: LNHDA and SQIVND (reference sequence). CDR3 residues: CASTQGGLWGSIGELFF. The CDR3 coding sequence is TGTGCCAGTACACAGGGTGGGCTATGGGGATCTATCGGGGAGCTGTTTTTT.

V gene TRBV6-5 combines with J gene TRBJ1-2; 7 positions match TRBD1. After removal of 5 bases from V and 4 bases from J, the junction contained 4 bases not matched to a gene. CDR1 and CDR2 from the germline V gene are MNHEY and SVGAGI. There are 13 residues in the CDR3. The DNA for the CDR3 is TGTGCCAGCAGTAGACAGGGTACCTATGGCTACACCTTC. Translated, it gives CASSRQGTYGYTF.

As concerns this clonotype: A much larger clone lies a single base off, so this may be a read error. The chain recombines TRBV6-1 with TRBJ1-6, with D perhaps TRBD1 (5 bases). The CDR3 runs 18 residues. CDR1 and CDR2 (germline): MNHNS, SASEGT. CDR3 DNA sequence: TGTGCCATCAGTGAGTTGAATTGGGGGGAACCCGCCAATTCACCCCTCCACTTT. Translating it yields CAISELNWGEPANSPLHF.

Relative to its sample, this clonotype is medium-sized. The genes are TRBV5-4 and TRBJ2-1; 10 bases map to TRBD2. V was clipped by 5 bases and J by 3 bases; unmatched bases: 11. CDR1 is SGHNT, CDR2 YYREEE, per germline (reference sequence). The CDR3 has 17 residues. CDR3 region: CASSQPGLAGVYNEQFF. CDR3 nucleotides: TGTGCCAGCAGTCAACCAGGGCTAGCGGGGGTCTACAATGAGCAGTTCTTC.

There are a few counts of this clonotype. The J gene is TRBJ1-4, the V gene TRBV20-1; possible D gene TRBD1, 5 bases. Germline V gene data show CDR1 as DFQATT and CDR2 as SNEGSKA (reference sequence). This CDR3 has 17 residues. V lost 1 base and J 8 bases, leaving 23 bases between the germline ends. The CDR3 coding sequence is TGCAGTGCTAGAGTCCCTTGGGGCAGCGGTCGATGGGAAAAACTGTTTTTT. Translating it yields CSARVPWGSGRWEKLFF.

This clonotype came up a few times. This rearrangement joins TRBV20-1 to TRBJ1-6; TRBD1 agrees at 11 bases. The CDR3 is 16 amino acids. The trim removed 3 bases at V and 7 bases at J, leaving 8 bases unmatched. Per germline, CDR1 DFQATT and CDR2 SNEGSKA (reference sequence). In DNA form, the CDR3 reads TGCAGTGCTAGTTATTCGTGGGACAGGGGGAATTCACCCCTCCACTTT. Protein sequence: CSASYSWDRGNSPLHF.